The clone carrying this T cell receptor beta chain was detected ten times or more. Diagnoses used clinical symptoms, serum thyroxine and TRAb, thyroid ultrasound and orbital computed tomography. PBMCs stemmed from over 7.5 ml fresh peripheral blood. RNA transcripts provided the source from which TCR beta CDR3 regions were amplified. The HTBI primer set drove a first-round RT-PCR of the TCR CDR3. Each CDR3 protein gets one entry after TCRdb re-called the multiplex PCR reads with MiXCR. The repertoire holds about 840,000 distinct CDR3 sequences, with roughly 40% as singletons. This specimen comes from a study of T cells in Graves' hyperthyroidism and ophthalmopathy. About the research overall: Peripheral blood was collected at initial diagnosis, before any treatment.

The receptor comes from a man between 18 and 35 years old with Graves' hyperthyroidism. Material for sequencing was blood.

This CDR3 is CASSVSGIAYEQYF. CDR3 sequence (DNA): TGTGCCAGCAGCGTTAGTGGTATCGCCTACGAGCAGTACTTC. J is TRBJ2-7 and V is TRBV7-9; D unclear. V lost 5 bases to trimming and J lost 2 bases, with 13 bases between them. CDR1 SEHNR and CDR2 FQNEAQ come from the germline V gene (reference sequence). The CDR3 contains 14 residues.